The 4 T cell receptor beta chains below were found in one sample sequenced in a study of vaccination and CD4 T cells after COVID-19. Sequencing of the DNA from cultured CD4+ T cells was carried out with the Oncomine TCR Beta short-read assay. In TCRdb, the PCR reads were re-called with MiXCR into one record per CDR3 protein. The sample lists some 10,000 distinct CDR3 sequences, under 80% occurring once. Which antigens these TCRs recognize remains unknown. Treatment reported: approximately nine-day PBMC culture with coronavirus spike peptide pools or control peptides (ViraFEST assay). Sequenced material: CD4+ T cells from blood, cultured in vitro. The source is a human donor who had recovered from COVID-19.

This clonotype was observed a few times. CDR3 DNA sequence: TGTGCCAGCAGTCCCGGACGCACGAACTATGGCTACACCTTC. Amino acid sequence: CASSPGRTNYGYTF. The rearrangement joins TRBV6-1 to TRBJ1-2; the D is unclear. Trimming stripped 5 bases from V and 2 bases from J, with 12 bases between. Germline V gene sequence: CDR1 MNHNS, CDR2 SASEGT. This CDR3 comprises 14 residues.

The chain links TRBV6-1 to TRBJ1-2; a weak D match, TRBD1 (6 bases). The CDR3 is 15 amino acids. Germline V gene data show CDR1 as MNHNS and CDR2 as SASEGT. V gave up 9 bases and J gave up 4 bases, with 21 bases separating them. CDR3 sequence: CASSFSRGISYGYTF. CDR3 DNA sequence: TGTGCCAGTTCCTTCTCCAGGGGAATATCCTATGGCTACACCTTC.

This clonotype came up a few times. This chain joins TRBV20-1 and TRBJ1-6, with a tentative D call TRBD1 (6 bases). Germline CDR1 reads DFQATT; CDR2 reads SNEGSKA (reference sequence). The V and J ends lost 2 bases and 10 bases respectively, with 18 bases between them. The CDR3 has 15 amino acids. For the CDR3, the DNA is TGCAGTGCTAGACTAATAGCAGGGGCAGGATCACCCCTCCACTTT. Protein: CSARLIAGAGSPLHF.

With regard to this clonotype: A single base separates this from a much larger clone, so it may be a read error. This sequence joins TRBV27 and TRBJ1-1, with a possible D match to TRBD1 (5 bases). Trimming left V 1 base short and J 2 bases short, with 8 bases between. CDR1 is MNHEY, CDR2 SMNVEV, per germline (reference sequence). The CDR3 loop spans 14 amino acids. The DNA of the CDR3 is TGTGCCAGCAGTTTATTTGGGGCAAACACTGAAGCTTTCTTT. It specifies CASSLFGANTEAFF.